A selection of T cell receptor beta chains follows, all from one sample in a study of T cells in Graves' hyperthyroidism and ophthalmopathy. MiXCR was run by TCRdb on the multiplex PCR reads, yielding one entry per CDR3 protein. The profile covers 500,000 to 650,000 distinct CDR3 sequences, with about 15% appearing a single time and around an eighth taken by the ten largest. The sequenced sample consisted of blood. Receptor source: a woman in her forties or fifties with Graves' ophthalmopathy. Each CDR3 is given with its conserved first and last residue. A D gene is named only where the DNA matches it firmly. Clone sizes are given selectively: once, few, many, or a class where the clone is expanded.

D	size	J	V	DNA	CDR3
TRBD1	few	TRBJ1-5	TRBV7-2	TGTGCCAGCAGCTTAGCAGTGACAGGGGCTCAGCCCCAGCATTTT	CASSLAVTGAQPQHF
TRBD1	NA	TRBJ2-3	TRBV7-2	TGTGCCAGCACCTGGACAGGGCCCACAGATACGCAGTATTTT	CASTWTGPTDTQYF
TRBD1	many	TRBJ1-2	TRBV2	TGTGCCAGCAACTTCCGGGACAGTCCTTCCTATGGCTACACCTTC	CASNFRDSPSYGYTF
TRBD2	many	TRBJ2-1	TRBV7-2	TGTGCCAGCAGCCGGGTTGGTAGCGGGGTGTACAATGAGCAGTTCTTC	CASSRVGSGVYNEQFF
NA	few	TRBJ2-3	TRBV4-2	TGTGCCAGCAGCCAAGAAACCGGCCTCAGCACAGATACGCAGTATTTT	CASSQETGLSTDTQYF
TRBD1	NA	TRBJ1-5	TRBV11-1	TGTGCCAGCAGCGCTACGGGACAGGGGCATCAGCCCCAGCATTTT	CASSATGQGHQPQHF
NA	many	TRBJ2-3	TRBV7-2	TGTGCCAGCAGCTTAGAGGTGCTCACAGATACGCAGTATTTT	CASSLEVLTDTQYF
NA	many	TRBJ2-1	TRBV28	TGTGCCAGCGCGGGACTCTACAATGAGCAGTTCTTC	CASAGLYNEQFF
NA	many	TRBJ1-5	TRBV12-3/TRBV12-4	TGTGCCAGCAGACTATTGGGGGGGGCGGGACAGCCCCAGCATTTT	CASRLLGGAGQPQHF
NA	many	TRBJ1-6	TRBV5-6	TGTGCCAGCAGCACCGGACACGTGGCACCCCTCCACTTT	CASSTGHVAPLHF
TRBD2	many	TRBJ2-7	TRBV7-9	TGTGCCAGCAGCCCTCGGACTAGCGGGAAGTACGAGCAGTACTTC	CASSPRTSGKYEQYF
NA	many	TRBJ2-2	TRBV27	TGTGCCAGCAGTCTAGGGACAAGGCTAGCAAAGGGGAACACCGGGGAGCTGTTTTTT	CASSLGTRLAKGNTGELFF
NA	NA	TRBJ1-5	TRBV2	TGTGCCAGCAGTGAACAGGGAAGTCAGCCCCAGCATTTT	CASSEQGSQPQHF
NA	many	TRBJ2-1	TRBV7-9	TGTGCCAGCAGTCCACACAATAACGTAATGGGCGATGAGCAGTTCTTC	CASSPHNNVMGDEQFF
TRBD2	many	TRBJ2-1	TRBV20-1	TGCAGTGCTAGAGGGCGAGGCGGGAGGTTTGATGAGCAGTTCTTC	CSARGRGGRFDEQFF
TRBD2	many	TRBJ2-3	TRBV3-1	TGTGCCAGCAGCCAAGAAATACTAGCGGGAGCAGATACGCAGTATTTT	CASSQEILAGADTQYF
NA	once	TRBJ2-7	TRBV6-1	TGTGCCAGTAGGACCAACCTGCCCCCCGAGCAGTACTTC	CASRTNLPPEQYF
NA	many	TRBJ1-4	TRBV12-3/TRBV12-4	TGTGCCAGCAGTCGTCACAGGGATCCAACTAATGAAAAACTGTTTTTT	CASSRHRDPTNEKLFF
TRBD2	many	TRBJ2-7	TRBV24-1	TGTGCCACCAGTGATCTAGCGGGCTACGAGCAGTACTTC	CATSDLAGYEQYF
NA	NA	TRBJ2-1	TRBV6-2/TRBV6-3	TGTGCCAGCTCCTTGCCCGCCTACGGGGTGATTGAGTTCTTC	CASSLPAYGVIEFF
TRBD2	many	TRBJ2-1	TRBV12-3/TRBV12-4	TGTGCCAGCAGTCCGGGTAGCGGGAGGGCCTACAATGAGCAGTTCTTC	CASSPGSGRAYNEQFF
NA	many	TRBJ1-1	TRBV7-9	TGTGCCAGCGCTTGGGACATTAATCCTGAAGCTTTCTTT	CASAWDINPEAFF
NA	many	TRBJ2-7	TRBV27	TGTGCCAGCAGTCCCCTCGGAGGAGGACACTACGAGCAGTACTTC	CASSPLGGGHYEQYF
TRBD2	NA	TRBJ2-1	TRBV19	TGTGCCAGTAGTGAACGAACTAGCGGACCGATTTACAATGAGCAGTTCTTC	CASSERTSGPIYNEQFF
NA	NA	TRBJ2-5	TRBV7-9	TGTGCCAGCAGGATAGATATAAGGGAAGAGACCCAGTACTTC	CASRIDIREETQYF
NA	NA	TRBJ2-1	TRBV19	TGTGCCAGTAGAGCCCGATTATCTAACAATGAGCAGTTCTTC	CASRARLSNNEQFF
NA	NA	TRBJ2-7	TRBV3-1	TGTGCCAGCAGCCAAGATAGGGCTAGCTTATTCGAGCAGTACTTC	CASSQDRASLFEQYF
TRBD1	many	TRBJ2-1	TRBV28	TGTGCCAGCCGATTCGGACAGGGGGCCGATGAGCAGTTCTTC	CASRFGQGADEQFF
NA	many	TRBJ2-5	TRBV3-1	TGTGCCAGCAGCCAAATGGGGAGACTACGGTACCAAGAGACCCAGTACTTC	CASSQMGRLRYQETQYF
NA	many	TRBJ2-3	TRBV12-3/TRBV12-4	TGTGCCAGCAGTTTAGCCGATCAGGGTACGCAGTATTTT	CASSLADQGTQYF
NA	many	TRBJ2-3	TRBV12-3/TRBV12-4	TGTGCCAGCAGTTTATTCGCGAAGGACCCTTCTACGCAGTATTTT	CASSLFAKDPSTQYF
TRBD2	few	TRBJ2-7	TRBV7-2	TGTGCCAGCAGCCCGACTAGCGGAGGGACCTACGAGCAGTACTTC	CASSPTSGGTYEQYF
NA	few	TRBJ2-7	TRBV30	TGTGCCTGGAGGGTGGGGGGGGCCGGAGCCTACGAGCAGTACTTC	CAWRVGGAGAYEQYF
NA	many	TRBJ2-1	TRBV9	TGTGCCAGCAGCGTTACCCCCGGACTAACCTACAATGAGCAGTTCTTC	CASSVTPGLTYNEQFF
NA	many	TRBJ2-3	TRBV9	TGTGCCAGCAGCTCGAAGGCCGTTGGCGGAACAGATACGCAGTATTTT	CASSSKAVGGTDTQYF
NA	many	TRBJ2-7	TRBV19	TGTGCCAGTAGTCACGGGGCCGGGGGATCCTACGAGCAGTACTTC	CASSHGAGGSYEQYF
TRBD2	few	TRBJ2-7	TRBV3-1	TGTGCCAGCAGCCCCAACTCGGGGCTAGCGGGAACCTACGAGCAGTACTTC	CASSPNSGLAGTYEQYF
TRBD1	NA	TRBJ1-4	TRBV29-1	TGCAGCGCCGGACAGGCCTATAATGAAAAACTGTTTTTT	CSAGQAYNEKLFF
NA	many	TRBJ2-2	TRBV11-2	TGTGCCAGCAGCGGGGGCACCGGGGAGCTGTTTTTT	CASSGGTGELFF
NA	few	TRBJ2-2	TRBV6-6	TGTGCCAGCAGTTACAGGGTGAACACCGGGGAGCTGTTTTTT	CASSYRVNTGELFF
NA	many	TRBJ1-1	TRBV27	TGTGCCAGCATTGGGGGTGCTGAAGCTTTCTTT	CASIGGAEAFF
NA	NA	TRBJ1-5	TRBV6-2/TRBV6-3	TGTGCCAGCAGCTTGAAGGGAGGTCTGAGCAATCAGCCCCAGCATTTT	CASSLKGGLSNQPQHF
TRBD2	many	TRBJ2-2	TRBV24-1	TGTGCCACCAGTGACCCAACTAGCGGGATCGGGACCGGGGAGCTGTTTTTT	CATSDPTSGIGTGELFF
NA	many	TRBJ1-2	TRBV12-3/TRBV12-4	TGTGCCAGCAGTTTAGCGCTTGTGGATGGCTACACCTTC	CASSLALVDGYTF
TRBD1	many	TRBJ2-5	TRBV28	TGTGCCAGCCGGACAGGGGGAAGAGAGACCCAGTACTTC	CASRTGGRETQYF